Below, 9 T cell receptor beta chains from the same sample are listed, as sequenced in a study of shared clonotypes between healthy human individuals. The data were produced by immunoSEQ multiplex PCR, yet TCRdb's version contains in-frame clones alone and is incomplete. The sample comprises approximately 980,000 clones, 76% of which are singletons, and approximately 1.5% rests with the top ten. Sample: memory CD4+ T cells sorted from blood. Sample subset: CD45RA-negative fraction. All receptors derive from a man aged 18 to 30 in good health.

The genes are TRBV5-6 and TRBJ2-3; TRBD2 is a possible D gene (5 bases). V gave up 1 base and J gave up 4 bases, with 10 bases separating them. The CDR3 is 14 amino acids. Germline V lookup: CDR1 SGHDT, CDR2 YYEEEE. CDR3 residues: CASSLRGSADTQYF. Written as DNA, the CDR3 is TGTGCCAGCAGCTTGCGGGGTAGCGCAGATACGCAGTATTTT.

This chain connects TRBV4-1 to TRBJ2-5; unclear D gene. Trimming took off 0 bases at V and 1 base at J, with 9 bases between the two ends. The CDR3 is made up of 15 amino acids. Germline-derived CDR1 and CDR2 are MGHRA and YSYEKL. The CDR3 region is CASSQDASGQETQYF. CDR3 DNA: TGCGCCAGCAGCCAAGACGCGAGTGGCCAAGAGACCCAGTACTTC.

J is TRBJ1-2 and V is TRBV28, with TRBD1 identical over 9 bases. With V trimmed by 6 bases and J by 2 bases, 13 bases remained unmatched. Per the germline V gene, CDR1 is MDHEN and CDR2 is SYDVKM. The CDR3 contains 17 residues. CDR3 residues: CASSAVGPGQGNYGYTF. CDR3 bases: TGTGCCAGCAGCGCAGTAGGGCCGGGACAGGGAAACTATGGCTACACCTTC.

Turning to this clone: At one end the junction does not follow the germline gene, possibly because of a read error. The rearrangement uses TRBV7-7 and TRBJ2-5, with D possibly matching TRBD1 (5 bases). This CDR3 comprises 13 residues. CDR1 and CDR2 (germline): SSHAT, FNYEAQ (reference sequence). CDR3 nucleotides: TGTGCTAGCAGCTTAGAACAGGCGGAGACCCAGTACTTC. Translation gives CASSLEQAETQYF.

This clone has just a few counts. This chain links TRBV4-1 with TRBJ2-3; 9 positions match TRBD2. V dropped 3 bases and J dropped 0; count of bases not matched to a gene: 19. CDR3 length: 21 residues. CDR1 and CDR2 (germline): MGHRA, YSYEKL. This CDR3 is CASSHPGAGGPKLTSTDTQYF. CDR3 bases: TGCGCCAGCAGCCATCCCGGGGCGGGGGGGCCTAAACTTACTAGCACAGATACGCAGTATTTT.

The chain uses TRBV29-1 and TRBJ2-1; 10 nucleotides align to TRBD1. J lost 8 bases, V lost 1 base, and 2 bases had no gene match. This CDR3 is built from 13 residues. Germline CDR1 is SQVTM and CDR2 is ANQGSEA. The CDR3 loop reads CSVEVDRGYEQFF. CDR3 coding DNA: TGCAGCGTTGAAGTGGACAGGGGGTATGAGCAGTTCTTC.

V is TRBV11-3 and J is TRBJ1-2; D is uncertain. The CDR3 runs 14 residues. The V and J ends lost 0 bases and 3 bases respectively, with 8 bases between them. Germline CDR1 and CDR2: SGHNT and YENEEA. The CDR3 protein is CASSLEVQHYGYTF. For the CDR3, the DNA is TGTGCCAGCAGCTTAGAGGTTCAACACTATGGCTACACCTTC. The full variable domain, rest sourced from reference TRBV11-3 and TRBJ1-2, is EAGVVQSPRYKIIEKKQPVAFWCNPISGHNTLYWYLQNLGQGPELLIRYENEEAVDDSQLPKDRFSAERLKGVDSTLKIQPAELGDSAVYLCASSLEVQHYGYTFGSGTRLTVV.

A note on this clone: A far more abundant clone sits one base away, making this likely a read error. This same CDR3 is encoded by further DNA sequences in the sample. The chain recombines TRBV9 with TRBJ2-7; no firm D call. The CDR3 consists of 12 residues. V was cut by 3 bases and J by 2 bases, with 6 bases left in between. Germline V gene sequence: CDR1 SGDLS, CDR2 YYNGEE. CDR3 amino acids: CASSARTYEQYF. CDR3 nucleotide sequence: TGTGCCAGCAGCGCCCGTACCTACGAGCAGTACTTC.

The table lists this clone with a count of one. CDR3 amino acids: CASRTSGPYEQYF. CDR3 coding DNA: TGTGCCAGCAGAACCTCCGGGCCCTACGAGCAGTACTTC. This chain connects TRBV27 to TRBJ2-7, with D unresolved. CDR3 size: 13 residues. CDR1 is MNHEY and CDR2 is SMNVEV in the germline V gene (reference sequence). V was shortened by 6 bases and J by 2 bases, with 11 bases between the two germline ends.